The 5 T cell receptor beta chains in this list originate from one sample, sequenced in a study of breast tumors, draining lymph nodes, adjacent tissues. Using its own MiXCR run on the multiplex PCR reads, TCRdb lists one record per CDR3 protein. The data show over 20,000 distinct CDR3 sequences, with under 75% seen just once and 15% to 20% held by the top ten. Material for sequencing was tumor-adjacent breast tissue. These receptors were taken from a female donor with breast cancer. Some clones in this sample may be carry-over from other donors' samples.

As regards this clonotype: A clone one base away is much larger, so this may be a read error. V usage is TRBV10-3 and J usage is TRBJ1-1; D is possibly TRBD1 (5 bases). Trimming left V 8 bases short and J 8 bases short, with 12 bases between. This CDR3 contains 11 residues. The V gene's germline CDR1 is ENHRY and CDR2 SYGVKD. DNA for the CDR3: TGTGCCATCTCCGGGACCCCCGAAGCTTTCTTT. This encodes CAISGTPEAFF.

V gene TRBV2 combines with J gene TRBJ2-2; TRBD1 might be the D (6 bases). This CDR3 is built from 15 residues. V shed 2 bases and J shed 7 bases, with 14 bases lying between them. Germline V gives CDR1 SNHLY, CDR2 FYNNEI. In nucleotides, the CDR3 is TGTGCCAGCAGTGAATTGGGGGACAACGGCGGGGAGCTGTTTTTT. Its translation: CASSELGDNGGELFF. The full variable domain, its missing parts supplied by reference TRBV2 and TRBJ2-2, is EPEVTQTPSHQVTQMGQEVILRCVPISNHLYFYWYRQILGQKVEFLVSFYNNEISEKSEIFDDQFSVERPDGSNFTLKIRSTKLEDSAMYFCASSELGDNGGELFFGEGSRLTVL.

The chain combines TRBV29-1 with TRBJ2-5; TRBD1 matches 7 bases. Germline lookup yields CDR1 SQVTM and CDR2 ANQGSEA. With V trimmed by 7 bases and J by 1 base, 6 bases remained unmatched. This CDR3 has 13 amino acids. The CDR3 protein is CSAPGTAQETQYF. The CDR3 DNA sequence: TGCAGCGCCCCCGGGACAGCCCAAGAGACCCAGTACTTC.

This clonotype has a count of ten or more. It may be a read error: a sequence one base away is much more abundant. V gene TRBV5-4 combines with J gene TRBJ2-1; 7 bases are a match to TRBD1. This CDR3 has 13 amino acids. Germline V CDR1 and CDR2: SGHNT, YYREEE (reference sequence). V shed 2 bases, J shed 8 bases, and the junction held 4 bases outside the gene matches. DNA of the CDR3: TGTGCCAGCAGCTTTGACAGGGCAGATGAGCAGTTCTTC. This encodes CASSFDRADEQFF.

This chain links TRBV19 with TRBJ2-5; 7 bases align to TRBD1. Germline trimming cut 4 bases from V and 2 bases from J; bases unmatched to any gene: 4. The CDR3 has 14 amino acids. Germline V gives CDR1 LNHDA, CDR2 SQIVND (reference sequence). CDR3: CASSKPGQQETQYF. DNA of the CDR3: TGTGCCAGTAGTAAACCGGGACAGCAAGAGACCCAGTACTTC.